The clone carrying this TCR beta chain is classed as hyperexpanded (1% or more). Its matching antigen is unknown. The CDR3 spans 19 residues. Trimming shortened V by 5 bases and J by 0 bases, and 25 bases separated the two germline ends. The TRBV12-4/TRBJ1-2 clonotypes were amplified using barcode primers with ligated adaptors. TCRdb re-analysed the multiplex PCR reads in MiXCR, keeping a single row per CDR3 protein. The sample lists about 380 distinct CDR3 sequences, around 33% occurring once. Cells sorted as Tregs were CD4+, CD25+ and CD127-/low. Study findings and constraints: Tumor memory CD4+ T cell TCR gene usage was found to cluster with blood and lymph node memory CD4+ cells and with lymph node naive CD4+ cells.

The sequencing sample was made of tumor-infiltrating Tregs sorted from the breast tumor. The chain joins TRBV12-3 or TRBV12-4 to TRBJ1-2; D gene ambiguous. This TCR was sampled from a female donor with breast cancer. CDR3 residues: CASSPGLGRTPLTNYGYTF. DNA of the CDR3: TGTGCCAGCAGTCCCGGTCTGGGCAGAACCCCTCTGACTAACTATGGCTACACCTTC.